These 10 T cell receptor beta chains originate from one sample sequenced in a study of tumor-infiltrating lymphocytes in primary liver carcinoma. Each 20-30 mg portion of unsorted bulk tissue served as the source for co-extraction of RNA and DNA. A constant-region primer primed TCR beta cDNA synthesis from 450 to 550 ng of total RNA. Employing slightly modified ARM-PCR, three nested multiplex PCR rounds were run, and these gave rise to the TCR beta libraries. It was with TRBV1-TRBV30 forward primers and a C-beta reverse primer that the first two PCR rounds were run, at around 9 cycles each. One entry per CDR3 protein results from TCRdb running MiXCR on the multiplex PCR reads. The table shows approximately 100,000 distinct CDR3 sequences, with around 66% occurring only once. Sequencing input: liver tumor tissue from sampling region 2. Subset indicated: tumor region T2, inferior pole. The receptors were gathered from a woman between 55 and 75 years old with primary liver carcinoma and hepatitis B virus infection.

Comments on this clonotype: A junction end diverges from the germline sequence, so it may reflect a read error. This chain joins TRBV12-3 or TRBV12-4 and TRBJ2-3, with TRBD2 matching 15 bases. The CDR3 sequence is 18 residues long. The CDR3 sequence is CTTRDRTSGRGSTDMQYF. The CDR3 DNA reads as TGTACCACCAGGGATAGGACTAGCGGGAGGGGGAGCACAGATATGCAGTATTTT.

As concerns this clonotype: The junction does not match germline at one end; this may be a read error. This chain links TRBV12-3 or TRBV12-4 with TRBJ1-2; possibly TRBD1 for D (6 bases). The length of the CDR3 is 13 residues. The CDR3 DNA is TGTGCCAGCGATCGCGCAGGGGCCTATGGCTGCACCTTC. Translating gives CASDRAGAYGCTF.

Regarding this clonotype: Possible read error: a much larger clone is one base away. The chain is built from TRBV28 and TRBJ1-3; D gene uncertain. This CDR3 spans 15 amino acids. CDR1 is MDHEN and CDR2 is SYDVKM in the germline V gene. The V gene lost 6 bases and the J gene lost 1 base, with 13 bases spanning the gap. In DNA form, the CDR3 reads TGTGCCAGCAGACCCGGGTCTGGGTCTGGAAACACCATATATTTT. Its translation is CASRPGSGSGNTIYF.

In the case of this clonotype: A much larger clone is a single base away; this may be a read error. The rearrangement joins TRBV7-8 to TRBJ2-7, with 7 bases identical to TRBD2. This CDR3 has 15 amino acids. Looked up from germline, CDR1 is SGHVS and CDR2 is FQNEAQ. The CDR3: CGSSLAPSGTYEQYF. The CDR3 DNA follows: TGTGGCAGCAGCTTAGCGCCTAGCGGTACCTACGAGCAGTACTTC.

Worth noting for this clonotype: This CDR3 is missing its conserved last phenylalanine or tryptophan, likely due to a read error. The chain combines TRBV29-1 with TRBJ2-7; TRBD2 aligns across 12 bases. Germline V CDR1 and CDR2: SQVTM, ANQGSEA. With 4 bases clipped from V and 6 bases from J, the junction kept 7 bases outside the gene matches. This CDR3 has 14 amino acids. CDR3 residues: CSVALGTSGCEQYI. In DNA, the CDR3 is TGCAGCGTTGCCCTAGGGACTAGCGGGTGCGAGCAGTACATC.

This clonotype was counted only a few times. This CDR3 is missing its conserved last phenylalanine or tryptophan, likely due to a read error. The chain combines TRBV4-2 with TRBJ2-7, with 8 bases that match TRBD2. Germline CDR1 is LGHNA and CDR2 is YNFKEQ. The CDR3 length is 15 residues. As DNA, the CDR3 is TGTCCCAGCAGCCAAGCGACTAGCGCCTCCTACGAGCAGTACCTC. Translation: CPSSQATSASYEQYL.

The J gene is TRBJ1-2, the V gene TRBV4-2; TRBD1 is a possible D gene (6 bases). The CDR3 length is 16 residues. The germline V and J ends were trimmed by 10 bases and 6 bases, with 27 bases remaining between them. Germline V CDR1 and CDR2: LGHNA, YNFKEQ. This CDR3 is CANSQEQGNWLNGYTF. In DNA form, the CDR3 reads TGTGCCAACAGTCAAGAACAGGGAAATTGGCTTAATGGCTACACCTTC.

Comments on this clonotype: A much larger clone differs by one base, so this may be a read error. The rearrangement uses TRBV6-6 and TRBJ1-3, with TRBD1 matching 7 bases. This CDR3 comprises 15 residues. Germline loops: CDR1 MNHNY, CDR2 SVGAGI (reference sequence). J was trimmed by 0 bases and V by 8 bases; bases with no gene match: 7. The chain's CDR3 is CASARQGSSGNTIYF. CDR3 nucleotide sequence: TGTGCCAGCGCGAGACAGGGTTCCTCTGGAAACACCATATATTTT.

On this clonotype itself: A much larger clone differs from this one at a single base, so this may be a read error. The chain combines TRBV28 with TRBJ2-1; D uncertain. The CDR3 extends over 14 amino acids. The V gene's germline CDR1 is MDHEN and CDR2 SYDVKM. The DNA for the CDR3 is TGTGCCATCAGTTTCAGGCGAACCTACAATGAGCAGTTCTTC. This gives the protein CAISFRRTYNEQFF. Full variable domain (outside the CDR3, taken from reference TRBV28 and TRBJ2-1): DVKVTQSSRYLVKRTGEKVFLECVQDMDHENMFWYRQDPGLGLRLIYFSYDVKMKEKGDIPEGYSVSREKKERFSLILESASTNQTSMYLCAISFRRTYNEQFFGPGTRLTVL.

In this sample, this clonotype turned up many times. V is TRBV5-6 and J is TRBJ2-5; D is undetermined. CDR3 size: 14 residues. Germline V gives CDR1 SGHDT, CDR2 YYEEEE. The V end lost 4 bases, the J end lost 6 bases, and 16 bases lay between the germline ends. The CDR3 coding sequence is TGTGCCAGCAGCCCCCTTCCGGGCACCAAGACCCAGTACTTC. This sequence encodes CASSPLPGTKTQYF.